The 32 T cell receptor beta chains below come from one sample, sequenced in a study of metastatic and nonmetastatic thyroid tumors. Treatment of any kind had been given to no patient before thyroid surgery. TCRdb re-called the PCR reads with MiXCR. The sample has 10,000 to 15,000 clones, around a third seen once; the top ten hold roughly 11%. Sequencing was performed on tumor tissue. These TCRs come from a female donor with papillary thyroid cancer or a benign thyroid nodule (not recorded which). Some clones in this sample may be carry-over from other donors' samples.

This clone is medium-sized (0.01 to 0.1%) in the sample. This sequence joins TRBV6-6 and TRBJ1-2; no firm D call. The CDR3 is 13 amino acids. Germline loops: CDR1 MNHNY, CDR2 SVGAGI (reference sequence). The V and J ends lost 3 bases and 2 bases respectively, with 7 bases between them. CDR3 sequence (DNA): TGTGCCAGCAGTTATCAGTTCAACTATGGCTACACCTTC. Its protein product is CASSYQFNYGYTF.

The CDR3 protein is CATSEKPGLADPNEQFF. For the CDR3, the DNA is TGTGCCACCAGTGAAAAACCGGGACTAGCGGATCCCAATGAGCAGTTCTTC. J is TRBJ2-1 and V is TRBV24-1; 11 nucleotides agree with TRBD2. In germline, CDR1 is KGHDR, CDR2 SFDVKD. Trimming took 4 bases from V and 6 from J; bases not matched to a gene: 10. The CDR3 length is 17 residues.

Of note for this clone: At one of its ends the junction is not consistent with the germline gene, which may arise from a read error. This chain uses TRBV20-1 with TRBJ2-5; 7 positions match TRBD1. CDR3 length equals 12 residues. From germline, CDR1 is DFQATT and CDR2 SNEGSKA (reference sequence). CDR3 sequence reads: CSAKGGQKTQYF. The CDR3 coding sequence is TGCAGTGCTAAAGGGGGCCAAAAGACCCAGTACTTC.

This clone is medium-sized in the sample. V usage is TRBV11-2 and J usage is TRBJ2-7; 10 bases line up with TRBD2. After removal of 3 bases from V and 5 bases from J, the junction contained 4 bases not matched to a gene. Germline values: CDR1 SGHAT, CDR2 FQNNGV. The CDR3 sequence is 14 residues long. This CDR3 reads CASSFASGSNEQYF. The CDR3 bases are TGTGCCAGCAGCTTCGCTAGCGGGAGCAACGAGCAGTACTTC.

By share, this clone ranks as medium-sized (0.01 to 0.1%). The chain uses TRBV3-1 and TRBJ2-1; D ambiguous. The CDR3 covers 12 residues. V shed 4 bases and J shed 8 bases, with 9 bases lying between them. Germline V CDR1 and CDR2: LGHDT, YNNKEL (reference sequence). The CDR3 nucleotides are TGTGCCAGCAGCCGAAAGGCCTATGAGCAGTTCTTC. Its translation is CASSRKAYEQFF.

This clone rates as medium-sized. CDR3 sequence reads: CAISTDSQSEQYF. CDR3 DNA: TGTGCCATCTCCACAGACAGTCAAAGCGAGCAGTACTTC. The chain links TRBV10-3 to TRBJ2-7, with D tentatively TRBD1 (5 bases). The CDR3 is made up of 13 amino acids. Trimming took 8 bases from V and 6 from J, leaving 17 bases between them. Germline loops: CDR1 ENHRY, CDR2 SYGVKD.

This clone is labeled medium-sized. The genes are TRBV19 and TRBJ2-3; the match to TRBD1 covers 9 bases. Germline V gene lookup returns CDR1 LNHDA and CDR2 SQIVND (reference sequence). The CDR3 contains 15 residues. With V trimmed by 4 bases and J by 5 bases, 7 bases remained unmatched. CDR3 bases: TGTGCCAGTAGTACGCCGGGACAGGGAAAAGATACGCAGTATTTT. Encoded protein: CASSTPGQGKDTQYF.

This clone is medium-sized in the sample. The V gene is TRBV2, the J gene TRBJ1-4; TRBD1 matches at 7 bases. This CDR3 comprises 14 residues. Per the germline V gene, CDR1 is SNHLY and CDR2 is FYNNEI. V gave up 3 bases and J gave up 7 bases; unmatched junction bases: 5. CDR3 protein: CASSDRGRSEKLFF. The DNA of the CDR3 is TGTGCCAGCAGTGATAGGGGGCGGAGTGAAAAACTGTTTTTT.

This clone has a handful of counts. It is likely a read error, because the conserved phenylalanine at the end of the CDR3 is missing. V and J are TRBV19 and TRBJ1-5; D is perhaps TRBD1 (5 bases). Trimming removed 9 bases at V and 2 bases at J, with 11 bases between. This CDR3 contains 13 residues. Germline assignment: CDR1 LNHDA and CDR2 SQIVND (reference sequence). The CDR3 bases are TGTGCCAGCATGGGGCCAGGCAATCAGCCCCAGCATGTT. This translates into CASMGPGNQPQHV.

This clone came up many times. The CDR3 sequence: CASSLGDPMNTEAFF. As DNA, the CDR3 is TGTGCCAGCAGCTTGGGGGACCCCATGAACACTGAAGCTTTCTTT. This chain joins TRBV5-6 and TRBJ1-1, with TRBD1 as a possible D gene (5 bases). V was clipped by 0 bases and J by 0 bases, with 9 bases between them. The CDR3 is 15 amino acids. Germline-derived CDR1 and CDR2 are SGHDT and YYEEEE.

By share, this clone ranks as medium-sized. This rearrangement joins TRBV6-5 to TRBJ1-5; D uncertain. V lost 2 bases and J 0 bases, leaving 5 bases between the germline ends. Per the germline V gene, CDR1 is MNHEY and CDR2 is SVGAGI. This CDR3 region has 14 residues. The CDR3 here is CASSYDYSNQPQHF. The CDR3 DNA is TGTGCCAGCAGTTACGATTATAGCAATCAGCCCCAGCATTTT.

By share of the sample, this clone is medium-sized (0.01 to 0.1%). The V gene is TRBV7-7, the J gene TRBJ1-2; D possibly corresponds to TRBD1 (5 bases). V was trimmed by 2 bases and J by 6 bases, leaving 10 bases between them. There are 13 residues in the CDR3. The germline V gene has CDR1 SSHAT and CDR2 FNYEAQ (reference sequence). The CDR3 coding sequence is TGTGCCAGCAGCTTAAGGGCAGGGAATGGCTACACCTTC. Translating it yields CASSLRAGNGYTF. The full variable domain, completed using reference TRBV7-7 and TRBJ1-2, is GAGVSQSPRYKVTKRGQDVTLRCDPISSHATLYWYQQALGQGPEFLTYFNYEAQPDKSGLPSDRFSAERPEGSISTLTIQRTEQRDSAMYRCASSLRAGNGYTFGSGTRLTVV.

By share of the sample, this clone is medium-sized. V is TRBV3-1 and J is TRBJ1-2, with a possible D match to TRBD1 (5 bases). CDR1 and CDR2 (germline): LGHDT, YNNKEL (reference sequence). The CDR3 totals 12 residues. V lost 3 bases to trimming and J lost 8 bases, with 10 bases between them. The CDR3 here is CASSHERGGYTF. As DNA, the CDR3 is TGTGCCAGCAGCCATGAGCGGGGCGGCTACACCTTC.

In this sample, this clone turned up a few times. The chain uses TRBV28 and TRBJ1-6, with 9 bases lining up with TRBD1. CDR1 and CDR2 (germline): MDHEN, SYDVKM. This CDR3 spans 18 amino acids. After removal of 6 bases from V and 0 bases from J, the junction contained 9 bases not matched to a gene. Here the CDR3 reads CASSRGQGSSSYNSPLHF. DNA for the CDR3: TGTGCCAGCAGCCGAGGACAGGGGTCTAGCTCCTATAATTCACCCCTCCACTTT. Complete variable domain (other parts from reference TRBV28 and TRBJ1-6): DVKVTQSSRYLVKRTGEKVFLECVQDMDHENMFWYRQDPGLGLRLIYFSYDVKMKEKGDIPEGYSVSREKKERFSLILESASTNQTSMYLCASSRGQGSSSYNSPLHFGNGTRLTVT.

By sample share, this clone is medium-sized. This chain joins TRBV12-3 or TRBV12-4 and TRBJ1-2, with D possibly being TRBD1 (6 bases). The CDR3 runs 15 residues. V was cut by 2 bases and J by 0 bases, with 10 bases left in between. The CDR3 protein is CASSLSGTPNYGYTF. DNA of the CDR3: TGTGCCAGCAGTTTATCTGGGACACCTAACTATGGCTACACCTTC.

The chain uses TRBV28 and TRBJ2-7; 11 positions agree with TRBD2. V shed 7 bases, J shed 2 bases, and the junction held 4 bases outside the gene matches. The CDR3 has 14 amino acids. Looked up from germline, CDR1 is MDHEN and CDR2 is SYDVKM. The CDR3 sequence: CASNLAGGTYEQYF. The CDR3 nucleotides read TGTGCCAGCAACTTAGCGGGAGGGACCTACGAGCAGTACTTC.

This chain uses TRBV2 with TRBJ2-7; D gene ambiguous. CDR3 size: 16 residues. The germline CDR1 and CDR2 sequences are SNHLY and FYNNEI. V lost 4 bases and J lost 1, with 17 bases in between. For the CDR3, the DNA is TGTGCCAGCAGTGGTTGGACGGGCTTAAAATCCTACGAGCAGTACTTC. The encoded protein is CASSGWTGLKSYEQYF.

This clone has only a few counts. V and J are TRBV2 and TRBJ1-2; 7 bases fit TRBD1. Germline loops: CDR1 SNHLY, CDR2 FYNNEI. Germline trimming cut 5 bases from V and 3 bases from J; bases unmatched to any gene: 6. There are 14 residues in the CDR3. CDR3 in amino acids: CASSPTGFDYGYTF. CDR3 nucleotide sequence: TGTGCCAGCAGTCCGACAGGGTTCGACTATGGCTACACCTTC.

In its sample, this clone was seen a few times. J is TRBJ1-2 and V is TRBV2, with D possibly being TRBD1 (5 bases). Germline V gene data show CDR1 as SNHLY and CDR2 as FYNNEI. Trimming removed 6 bases from V and 4 bases from J, with 9 bases in between. There are 12 residues in the CDR3. CDR3 protein: CASSVGGYGYTF. CDR3 nucleotides: TGTGCCAGCAGCGTTGGGGGCTATGGCTACACCTTC.

The chain links TRBV20-1 to TRBJ1-1, with unresolved D. V lost 5 bases to trimming and J lost 4 bases, with 23 bases between them. The length of the CDR3 is 16 residues. Germline assignment: CDR1 DFQATT and CDR2 SNEGSKA (reference sequence). CDR3 DNA sequence: TGCAGTGCTCCCGATCCAGGCACTGGGGTCGGCACTGAAGCTTTCTTT. Protein sequence: CSAPDPGTGVGTEAFF.

The V call is TRBV20-1, the J call TRBJ2-1; no reliable D call. The length of the CDR3 is 13 residues. Looked up from germline, CDR1 is DFQATT and CDR2 is SNEGSKA (reference sequence). V dropped 1 base and J dropped 6 bases, with 10 bases sitting between them. The CDR3 reads CSARVRRTNEQFF. In DNA form, the CDR3 reads TGCAGTGCTAGAGTAAGACGGACCAATGAGCAGTTCTTC.

The V call is TRBV20-1, the J call TRBJ1-3; unclear D gene. Germline values: CDR1 DFQATT, CDR2 SNEGSKA (reference sequence). V was shortened by 4 bases and J by 4 bases, with 2 bases between the two germline ends. The CDR3 runs to 10 residues. The DNA of the CDR3 is TGCAGTGCTATGGGAAACACCATATATTTT. Its protein is CSAMGNTIYF.

The chain combines TRBV5-1 with TRBJ1-1, with D tentatively TRBD1 (5 bases). V shed 1 base and J shed 0 bases, with 10 bases lying between them. Germline V gene sequence: CDR1 SGHRS, CDR2 YFSETQ. The CDR3 length is 15 residues. The DNA for the CDR3 is TGCGCCAGCAGCTTGTCGGCAGGGCTGAACACTGAAGCTTTCTTT. Residues: CASSLSAGLNTEAFF.

This chain uses TRBV5-1 with TRBJ1-1, with no clear D. Trimming took off 6 bases at V and 6 bases at J, with 12 bases between the two ends. CDR1 and CDR2 from the germline V gene are SGHRS and YFSETQ. CDR3 length equals 12 residues. The CDR3 is CASIYSGAEAFF. The DNA for the CDR3 is TGCGCCAGCATCTACTCTGGTGCTGAAGCTTTCTTT.

Notes on this clone: The germline gene is not matched at one end of the junction; a read error may be the cause. The chain combines TRBV28 with TRBJ1-2; perhaps TRBD1 as D (6 bases). The length of the CDR3 is 15 residues. The V gene's germline CDR1 is MDHEN and CDR2 SYDVKM. The CDR3 DNA reads TGTGCCAGAAGTTACCTCCACAGGGAGATACATGGCTACACCTTC. It translates to CARSYLHREIHGYTF.

This clone has at least ten counts. This chain links TRBV10-2 with TRBJ1-2; 7 bases are a match to TRBD1. CDR3 size: 14 residues. V was clipped by 7 bases and J by 0 bases; unmatched bases: 5. The germline V gene has CDR1 WSHSY and CDR2 SAAADI. CDR3 sequence: CASNPGGANYGYTF. In DNA, the CDR3 is TGCGCCAGCAATCCAGGGGGAGCTAACTATGGCTACACCTTC.

To note about this clone: One end of the junction fails to match germline, which may point to a read error. CDR3 residues: CSSSTVLGDTQYF. The CDR3, as DNA: TGCTCCAGCAGTACGGTGTTAGGGGATACGCAGTATTTT. V usage is TRBV10-2 and J usage is TRBJ2-3, with no clear D. This CDR3 is built from 13 residues. Germline lookup yields CDR1 WSHSY and CDR2 SAAADI.

The genes are TRBV19 and TRBJ2-2, with TRBD1 identical over 10 bases. The V gene end was trimmed by 5 bases and the J gene end by 5 bases; junction bases not matched to a gene: 11. This CDR3 spans 17 amino acids. The germline gives CDR1 LNHDA, CDR2 SQIVND (reference sequence). The CDR3 spells CASSFAGQGTYTGELFF. The CDR3 region has the DNA TGTGCCAGTAGTTTTGCGGGACAGGGGACCTATACCGGGGAGCTGTTTTTT. Full variable domain (outside the CDR3, taken from reference TRBV19 and TRBJ2-2): DGGITQSPKYLFRKEGQNVTLSCEQNLNHDAMYWYRQDPGQGLRLIYYSQIVNDFQKGDIAEGYSVSREKKESFPLTVTSAQKNPTAFYLCASSFAGQGTYTGELFFGEGSRLTVL.

This clone was picked up a small number of times. V usage is TRBV6-5 and J usage is TRBJ2-7; 8 nucleotides align to TRBD1. The CDR3 runs 15 residues. The J segment lost 6 bases and the V segment lost 0 bases, leaving 7 bases of the junction unmatched. From germline, CDR1 is MNHEY and CDR2 SVGAGI. Written as DNA, the CDR3 is TGTGCCAGCAGTTACTCCGGGACAGGACCTAGCGAGCAGTACTTC. It codes for CASSYSGTGPSEQYF.

V gene TRBV4-1 combines with J gene TRBJ2-1; D perhaps matches TRBD2 (6 bases). Per germline, CDR1 MGHRA and CDR2 YSYEKL. The ends were cut back, 3 bases at V and 8 bases at J, with 20 bases in the middle. This CDR3 is built from 16 residues. The CDR3 sequence: CASSHGVSGGVDEQFF. The CDR3 DNA reads TGCGCCAGCAGCCACGGCGTGAGCGGAGGGGTCGATGAGCAGTTCTTC.

V gene TRBV20-1 combines with J gene TRBJ2-4, with 9 positions matching TRBD2. Germline loops: CDR1 DFQATT, CDR2 SNEGSKA (reference sequence). This CDR3 contains 14 residues. After removal of 5 bases from V and 8 bases from J, the junction contained 10 bases not matched to a gene. CDR3 coding DNA: TGCAGTGCTTCCAGGCGGGAGGGGAGTGACATTCAGTACTTC. It encodes CSASRREGSDIQYF.

By proportion, this clone is medium-sized. The J gene is TRBJ2-7, the V gene TRBV20-1, with a possible D match to TRBD1 (6 bases). Trimming removed 1 base from V and 6 bases from J, with 16 bases in between. The CDR3 has 14 amino acids. Looked up from germline, CDR1 is DFQATT and CDR2 is SNEGSKA (reference sequence). CDR3 region: CSARVDQGIGEQYF. CDR3 DNA sequence: TGCAGTGCTAGAGTGGACCAGGGGATAGGCGAGCAGTACTTC.